These 20 T cell receptor beta chains were all obtained from the same sample, sequenced in a study of T cell changes during pregnancy in multiple sclerosis. Here immunoSEQ multiplex PCR was the method, and the copy in TCRdb shows in-frame clones only, minus some. The sample carries roughly 80,000 clones, roughly 93% recorded once. The sample in question was peripheral blood, obtained in the second trimester of pregnancy. These receptors originate from a female donor with multiple sclerosis, enrolled in a pregnancy study.

The CDR3: CASSQDAAGGATGELFF. The DNA of the CDR3 is TGTGCCAGCAGCCAAGATGCAGCGGGGGGGGCCACCGGGGAGCTGTTTTTT. The chain recombines TRBV4-2 with TRBJ2-2, with 10 bases that match TRBD2. V lost 0 bases to trimming and J lost 4 bases; unmatched junction nucleotides: 5. Germline-derived CDR1 and CDR2 are LGHNA and YNFKEQ. The CDR3 loop spans 17 amino acids.

The chain employs TRBV30 and TRBJ1-1; no clear D. Germline assignment: CDR1 GTSNPN and CDR2 SVGIG (reference sequence). Trimming removed 4 bases from V and 3 bases from J, with 15 bases in between. CDR3 size: 14 residues. The CDR3 protein is CAWILSGRDTEAFF. The CDR3 DNA reads as TGTGCCTGGATACTCTCCGGGCGGGACACTGAAGCTTTCTTT.

V and J are TRBV11-2 and TRBJ2-5, with D unresolved. The CDR3 covers 13 residues. Trimming shortened V by 2 bases and J by 2 bases, and 6 bases separated the two germline ends. CDR1 is SGHAT and CDR2 is FQNNGV in the germline V gene. CDR3 residues: CASSLSSQETQYF. In nucleotides, the CDR3 is TGTGCCAGCAGCTTAAGCTCTCAAGAGACCCAGTACTTC.

The genes are TRBV27 and TRBJ1-2; D gene uncertain. CDR3 size: 13 residues. CDR1 MNHEY and CDR2 SMNVEV come from the germline V gene (reference sequence). Between the trimmed V and J ends, which lost 0 bases and 4 bases, there was a span of 6 bases. Here the CDR3 reads CASSLSPSYGYTF. CDR3 bases: TGTGCCAGCAGTTTATCACCGAGCTATGGCTACACCTTC.

The chain combines TRBV5-1 with TRBJ1-2, with D tentatively TRBD1 (5 bases). Germline V gives CDR1 SGHRS, CDR2 YFSETQ. V lost 6 bases and J lost 7, with 16 bases in between. CDR3 length: 13 amino acids. In DNA, the CDR3 is TGCGCCAGCACGTATGGGGCCTCCGGTGGCTACACCTTC. The encoded protein is CASTYGASGGYTF.

Here the CDR3 DNA reads TGTGCCAGCAGTCGACTGACAGGGATTAGCTACAATGAGCAGTTCTTC. Translated: CASSRLTGISYNEQFF. V usage is TRBV27 and J usage is TRBJ2-1, with 7 bases aligning to TRBD1. This CDR3 has 16 amino acids. Germline values: CDR1 MNHEY, CDR2 SMNVEV (reference sequence). V shed 5 bases and J 3 bases; nucleotides not matched to a gene: 10.

The CDR3 DNA sequence: TGTGCCTGGAACCCCGGGTCCTACTATGGCTACACCTTC. The encoded protein is CAWNPGSYYGYTF. The chain has TRBV30 and TRBJ1-2; D gene uncertain. Germline CDR1 reads GTSNPN; CDR2 reads SVGIG (reference sequence). The CDR3 has 13 residues. Trimming removed 4 bases from V and 3 bases from J, with 12 bases in between.

The chain uses TRBV5-8 and TRBJ1-5; D is possibly TRBD1 (6 bases). CDR1 is SGHTS and CDR2 is YDEGEE in the germline V gene. CDR3 length equals 15 residues. Trimming shortened V by 7 bases and J by 4 bases, and 18 bases separated the two germline ends. CDR3 protein: CASDAGERKNQPQHF. The CDR3 region has the DNA TGTGCCAGCGACGCAGGGGAGAGGAAGAATCAGCCCCAGCATTTT.

This chain uses TRBV5-4 with TRBJ1-2; no clear D gene. Deletions cut 1 base from V and 6 bases from J, with 16 bases between. The length of the CDR3 is 15 residues. Germline V gene data show CDR1 as SGHNT and CDR2 as YYREEE (reference sequence). CDR3 sequence (DNA): TGTGCCAGCAGCTTGTATATAAGGAGTCGAGATGGCTACACCTTC. This codes for CASSLYIRSRDGYTF.

This chain connects TRBV5-4 to TRBJ2-7, with 10 bases lining up with TRBD2. After removal of 3 bases from V and 3 bases from J, the junction contained 15 bases not matched to a gene. The germline V gene has CDR1 SGHNT and CDR2 YYREEE (reference sequence). The CDR3 length is 18 residues. In DNA, the CDR3 is TGTGCCAGCAGCTACGGGGGGGGACGTAGCGGGGGGCTCTACGAGCAGTACTTC. Its protein product is CASSYGGGRSGGLYEQYF.

This chain joins TRBV11-2 and TRBJ1-4, with D maybe TRBD1 (5 bases). The CDR3 consists of 15 residues. V lost 2 bases and J 0 bases, leaving 7 bases between the germline ends. From germline, CDR1 is SGHAT and CDR2 FQNNGV. This CDR3 is CASSLTGATNEKLFF. The CDR3 DNA sequence: TGTGCCAGCAGCTTAACAGGAGCAACTAATGAAAAACTGTTTTTT.

The V gene is TRBV9, the J gene TRBJ1-1; no clear D. Germline assignment: CDR1 SGDLS and CDR2 YYNGEE. V was pared by 5 bases and J by 1 base, with 12 bases between. The CDR3 contains 14 residues. The chain's CDR3 is CASRVGEANTEAFF. DNA for the CDR3: TGTGCCAGCAGAGTCGGAGAGGCGAACACTGAAGCTTTCTTT.

The rearrangement links TRBV5-6 to TRBJ2-1; 7 bases line up with TRBD1. CDR1 and CDR2 (germline): SGHDT, YYEEEE. This CDR3 comprises 15 residues. Germline trimming cut 3 bases from V and 5 bases from J; bases unmatched to any gene: 8. In DNA form, the CDR3 reads TGTGCCAGCAGCTACTACAGGGGACCACACAATGAGCAGTTCTTC. Its translation is CASSYYRGPHNEQFF.

This clone was seen once. The J gene is TRBJ2-7, the V gene TRBV27, with D possibly TRBD1 on 5 matching bases. The CDR3 length is 16 residues. Germline loops: CDR1 MNHEY, CDR2 SMNVEV (reference sequence). Trimming pared 8 bases from V and 0 bases from J, leaving 20 bases between. Written as DNA, the CDR3 is TGTGCCAGCCAAACTTCCAGGGATGTTAGCTCCTACGAGCAGTACTTC. This sequence encodes CASQTSRDVSSYEQYF.

The chain links TRBV19 to TRBJ2-3; D may be TRBD1 (6 bases). The V gene lost 3 bases and the J gene lost 3 bases, with 10 bases spanning the gap. In germline, CDR1 is LNHDA, CDR2 SQIVND (reference sequence). This CDR3 spans 14 amino acids. The CDR3 is CASSMLGATDTQYF. The CDR3 DNA reads as TGTGCCAGTAGTATGTTGGGGGCGACAGATACGCAGTATTTT.

V gene TRBV5-4 combines with J gene TRBJ2-3, with 7 bases lining up with TRBD1. This CDR3 has 14 residues. J was trimmed by 13 bases and V by 0 bases; bases with no gene match: 11. In germline, CDR1 is SGHNT, CDR2 YYREEE (reference sequence). The CDR3 sequence is CASSLEGALQTKYF. CDR3 DNA: TGTGCCAGCAGCTTGGAGGGGGCCTTACAAACCAAGTATTTT.

The chain has TRBV19 and TRBJ1-1, with unresolved D. V lost 2 bases to trimming and J lost 0 bases, with 16 bases between them. CDR3 length: 17 residues. Per germline, CDR1 LNHDA and CDR2 SQIVND (reference sequence). CDR3 sequence reads: CASSISRPSALNTEAFF. The CDR3 DNA reads TGTGCCAGTAGTATATCGCGGCCCTCGGCCCTGAACACTGAAGCTTTCTTT.

This clone appeared once. V gene TRBV11-3 combines with J gene TRBJ1-5; D is possibly TRBD1 (6 bases). The V gene lost 2 bases and the J gene lost 7 bases, with 18 bases spanning the gap. The CDR3 runs to 16 residues. Germline CDR1 reads SGHNT; CDR2 reads YENEEA. This CDR3 reads CASSLSGGRVRQPQHF. In nucleotides, the CDR3 is TGTGCCAGCAGCTTATCGGGGGGCAGGGTCCGACAGCCCCAGCATTTT.

The V gene is TRBV7-8, the J gene TRBJ1-3; 7 bases fit TRBD1. CDR3 length: 15 amino acids. J lost 0 bases, V lost 3 bases, and 2 bases had no gene match. In germline, CDR1 is SGHVS, CDR2 FQNEAQ. Here the CDR3 reads CASSLGQTSGNTIYF. CDR3 nucleotide sequence: TGTGCCAGCAGCTTGGGACAGACCTCTGGAAACACCATATATTTT.

The V and J genes are TRBV5-1 and TRBJ2-3; 8 positions match TRBD1. Germline V CDR1 and CDR2: SGHRS, YFSETQ. Trimming took 3 bases from V and 4 from J; bases not matched to a gene: 4. This CDR3 region has 14 residues. CDR3 sequence reads: CASSSGQGADTQYF. CDR3 nucleotides: TGCGCCAGCAGCTCCGGACAGGGCGCAGATACGCAGTATTTT.